What follows describes a single T cell receptor (beta chain). This clone showed up many times. The antigen this receptor binds is unknown. No qualities accompany the bases; no much larger clone lies one base away. This sample is drawn from a study of radiation and T cells in renal cell carcinoma (TCRdb year 2020). As for the study more broadly: Samples came from a clinical trial, in which primary renal cell carcinomas received 15 Gy stereotactic body radiation therapy followed by nephrectomy 4 weeks later. In total, 50 to 55 samples underwent TCR beta sequencing: some 25 tumors plus 27 peripheral blood samples. A total of about 4 million unique CDR3 nucleotide sequences, encoding 2.5 million to 3 million unique CDR3 amino acid sequences, were found across all 50 or so samples. Beyond this particular receptor, the publication reports: Because no pretreatment tumor biopsies were available, whether clonotypes were present in the tumor at baseline could not be determined. Top tumor clonotypes rose in blood from baseline to 2 weeks post-radiation, then contracted by 4 weeks, suggesting transient expansion of tumor-resident clones. With a single-armed trial design, the study had no way to address how radiation dose or scheduling affects the TCR repertoire. Changes in the blood repertoire were not tracked past 4 weeks after treatment.

V and J lose 5 bases and 1 base, and a span of 11 bases separates them. The CDR3 numbers 14 residues from cysteine through phenylalanine. Only CDR3 DNA is held: 42 bases, read in frame from base 1. The germline V gene sets CDR1 to SGHAT and CDR2 to FQNNGV. TCR beta libraries were generated from genomic DNA with the immunoSEQ kit, following the manufacturer's recommendations. For library preparation, a first multiplex PCR was performed with proprietary primers, followed by a second PCR in which unique barcodes were added, and bead cleanups were performed after each round. A positive control reaction and a negative control reaction, both provided in the kit, were run with every batch of samples. The final libraries underwent checking on an Agilent 4200 TapeStation D1000 ScreenTape, volumetric pooling, and quantification by qPCR. Sequencing ran on an Illumina NextSeq500 with a MidOutput 150-cycle cartridge, using 156 Read1 and 15 Index1 cycles with kit custom primers. The pooled library was loaded at roughly 0.98 pM with a roughly 20% PhiX control spike-in. Regarding the original processing steps: The vendor-processed data were analyzed in R, and a clonotype was defined as all T cells that share the same CDR3 nucleotide sequence. For clone abundance analyses, frequencies were normalized to the 10,000 most abundant clones per sample. Public T cell clones, averaging fewer than five per sample, were removed before analysis. A difference in abundance of at least 32-fold between compartments was used to define tumor-enriched and baseline blood-enriched clonotypes. A beta-binomial differential abundance model was used to identify clonotypes that were expanded or contracted between blood time points. The Baroni-Urbani and Buser coefficient was used to measure tumor-blood repertoire similarity, and groups were compared with two-tailed Wilcoxon tests in R. Sourced from immuneACCESS, this table was stored by TCRdb with only in-frame sequences that have V and J called. A share of the clones is absent; for the studies checked, an unresolved V gene accounts for under half, and the remainder has no known explanation. The DNA gave D and trimming, while V, J and clone size come from that table. The sample table contains some 120,000 clones; only one count was recorded for 70% to 90% of them. The ten largest clones represent around 2% of the sample.

Explained via the paper, the time point label denotes: blood 2 weeks post-SBRT. Read against the paper, the sample's treatment or condition label means: 15 Gy SBRT to primary tumor, nephrectomy 4 weeks later. To follow tumor-enriched clonotypes, peripheral blood was collected serially from radiation-treated patients at baseline and again at 2 weeks and 4 weeks after SBRT. Every patient's renal cell carcinoma showed clear cell pathology. The QIAamp DNA Blood Mini Kit (Qiagen) was used to prepare genomic DNA for TCR sequencing. Only samples passing all quality control checks were included in the analyses.

The chain is encoded by TRBV11-2 joined to TRBJ2-5, with an unclear D gene assignment. This sequence was found in an older woman with renal cell carcinoma. This specimen was blood, taken from a patient whose treatment included radiotherapy and nephrectomy. The base sequence is TGTGCCAGCAGCCACCGACGGGCCCAAGAGACCCAGTACTTC. The translation is CASSHRRAQETQYF.